Below, one TCR beta chain is given with its context. This clonotype has only one observation. Its specific antigen is unknown. No clone much larger than this one lies a single base away; base qualities are absent. Support from one read is weak. The sample comes from a study of blood T cells in healthy people across ages (dated by TCRdb to between 2014 and 2017). Looking at the study overall: In model experiments, template switching captured about one uniquely barcoded TCR beta cDNA molecule for every two T cells. To avoid experimental bias, donors of different ages were distributed randomly across sequencing lanes. Two additional independent replicas of 1 million unique cDNA reads from the same blood draw were analyzed for two donors (one aged 18 to 30 and one aged 80 or older). The donors were split into four age groups: young (average approximately 16 years), middle-aged (nearly 40), aged (more than 55) and long-lived (approximately 80). To track age-related changes in TCR beta repertoire diversity, the study relied on deep sequencing normalized with unique cDNA molecular identifiers. Study-wide findings and limitations: Estimates of total diversity based on one million sequenced T cells were considered lower bounds and underestimates. Bulk unsorted PBMC profiling prevented conclusive comparison of naive and antigen-experienced compartments. A strong correlation was found between observed TCR beta diversity and the percentage of naive T cells measured by flow cytometry. Compared with the aged group, the long-lived group had more naive CD4+ T cells, fewer expanded clones and increased TCR diversity, a pattern suggesting age selection. As age increased, observed TCR beta diversity per million T cells dropped in a roughly linear way, and a significant reduction was already evident by age approximately 40. Donor CMV infection status was unknown, potentially confounding age-related changes in expanded clonotypes.

The donors were some 39 Caucasian individuals from Russia, aged roughly 6 to 100 years, who were systemically healthy. Approximately 9.3 milliliters of peripheral blood were drawn from each donor into EDTA-treated Vacutainer tubes. PBMCs were isolated by Ficoll-Paque density-gradient centrifugation, with at least 6 million obtained per sample. Trizol reagent was used to extract total RNA from the PBMCs, yielding at least 5.5 micrograms per sample. Naive CD45RAhigh/CD27high T cell percentages were measured by flow cytometry on a PBMC aliquot from every donor. Library preparation used 5' RACE. Sequencing used an Illumina HiSeq 2500. The second PCR ran for roughly 6 to 11 cycles and used a J-beta primer mix along with a sample-barcoded 5' primer. A unique molecular identifier was introduced onto each TCR beta cDNA molecule by a template-switch 5' adaptor carrying 12 random nucleotides. Each sample yielded at least 2.5 million CDR3-containing paired-end reads. First-strand cDNA synthesis was performed from all RNA using the Mint cDNA synthesis kit, with priming by a TRBC-specific oligonucleotide. All cDNA was treated with uracil-DNA glycosylase and then went through a first 18-cycle PCR with the universal primers M1SS and BC2_uni_R. As for how the authors treated the data: Normalization of each sample was performed by random selection of 1 million high-quality reads, each carrying a distinct molecular identifier. Instead of being binned into consensus sequences, reads with shared molecular identifiers were discarded. MiTCR, run with a Q25 quality threshold and the strictest error-elimination algorithm, handled CDR3 identification, clonotype clustering and error correction. Lower-bound total TCR beta diversity was estimated with a nonparametric unseen species model using Euler transformation. Using fastp trimming at Q25 and MiXCR clonotype assembly, TCRdb reanalyzed the public sequencing data and kept in-frame beta chains. Rows with one shared CDR3 protein collapse into an entry with the most common genes and DNA. For this entry, the V and J calls and clone size follow TCRdb and not the study's own pipeline. Here the sample has 660,000 or so distinct CDR3 sequences; 58% occur a single time. The top ten constitute around 37% of the sample.

Taken from the germline V gene, the CDR1 and CDR2 loops are SGHRS and YFSETQ. Inclusive of the bounding cysteine and phenylalanine, the CDR3 is 14 residues long. The read is trimmed to its CDR3 DNA, 42 bases read in frame from base 1. The sequencing sample was made of blood. The chain links TRBV5-1 with TRBJ2-7; the D gene is not confidently resolved. The J call may be in error: the DNA end matches TRBJ2-4 better. This receptor was taken from a man aged 60 to 75 in good health. The CDR3 corresponds to CASSSDTSGNIQYF. The nucleotide sequence is given as TGCGCCAGCAGCTCCGACACCTCCGGGAACATTCAGTACTTC.